The T cell receptor beta chain described here comes from a study of T cell changes during pregnancy in multiple sclerosis. This CDR3 has 16 residues. With V trimmed by 1 base and J by 5 bases, 10 bases remained unmatched. The V gene's germline CDR1 is SQVTM and CDR2 ANQGSEA. Some clones are missing from TCRdb's copy, which holds only in-frame ones; the method was immunoSEQ multiplex PCR. The sample carries over 45,000 clones, almost 90% recorded once. This chain connects TRBV29-1 to TRBJ2-1; TRBD2 aligns across 8 bases. Specimen: peripheral blood, collected in the first trimester of pregnancy. This TCR was recovered from a female donor in good health, enrolled as a control in a pregnancy study. CDR3 bases: TGCAGCGTTGAAGGATTCGGGACTAGTGCCGACAATGAGCAGTTCTTC. Translating gives CSVEGFGTSADNEQFF.